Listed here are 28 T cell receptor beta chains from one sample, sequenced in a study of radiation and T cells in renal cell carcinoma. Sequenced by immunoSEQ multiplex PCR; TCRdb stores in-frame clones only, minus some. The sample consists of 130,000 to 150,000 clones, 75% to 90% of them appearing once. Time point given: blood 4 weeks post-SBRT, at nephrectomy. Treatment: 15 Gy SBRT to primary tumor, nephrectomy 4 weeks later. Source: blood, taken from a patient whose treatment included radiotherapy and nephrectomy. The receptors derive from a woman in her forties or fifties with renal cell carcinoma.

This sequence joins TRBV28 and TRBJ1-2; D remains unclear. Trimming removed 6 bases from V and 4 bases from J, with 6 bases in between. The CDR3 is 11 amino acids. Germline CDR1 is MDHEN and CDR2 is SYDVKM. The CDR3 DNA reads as TGTGCCAGCAGGCTCCTCTATGGCTACACCTTC. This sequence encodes CASRLLYGYTF.

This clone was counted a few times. CDR3 region: CASSYSGGATDTQYF. The CDR3 nucleotides read TGTGCCAGCAGCTACAGCGGGGGAGCCACAGATACGCAGTATTTT. The chain has TRBV9 and TRBJ2-3; 8 positions agree with TRBD2. This CDR3 is 15 amino acids long. Per germline, CDR1 SGDLS and CDR2 YYNGEE. After removal of 4 bases from V and 2 bases from J, the junction contained 6 bases not matched to a gene.

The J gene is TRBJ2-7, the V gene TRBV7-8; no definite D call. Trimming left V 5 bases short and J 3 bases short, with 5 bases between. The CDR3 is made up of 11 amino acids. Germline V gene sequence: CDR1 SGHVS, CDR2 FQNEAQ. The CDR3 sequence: CASSPNYEQYF. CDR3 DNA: TGTGCCAGCAGCCCTAACTACGAGCAGTACTTC.

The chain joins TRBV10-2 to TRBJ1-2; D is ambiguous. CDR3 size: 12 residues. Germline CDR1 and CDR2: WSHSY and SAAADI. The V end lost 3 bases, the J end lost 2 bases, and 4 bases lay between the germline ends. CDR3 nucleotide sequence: TGCGCCAGCAGTGACAACAACTATGGCTACACCTTC. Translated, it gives CASSDNNYGYTF.

The CDR3 nucleotides read TGTGCCGTGGGCAGCCAGAACTATGGCTACACCTTC. This codes for CAVGSQNYGYTF. V gene TRBV6-5 combines with J gene TRBJ1-2; unclear D gene. CDR3 length equals 12 residues. CDR1 is MNHEY, CDR2 SVGAGI, per germline. V was trimmed by 11 bases and J by 2 bases, leaving 12 bases between them.

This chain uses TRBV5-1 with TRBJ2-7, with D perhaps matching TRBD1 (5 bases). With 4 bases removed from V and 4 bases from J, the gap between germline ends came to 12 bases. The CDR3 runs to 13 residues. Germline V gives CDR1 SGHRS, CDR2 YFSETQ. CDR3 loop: CASSPGHGYEQYF. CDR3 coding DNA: TGCGCCAGCAGCCCAGGGCATGGGTACGAGCAGTACTTC. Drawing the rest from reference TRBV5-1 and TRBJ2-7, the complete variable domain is KAGVTQTPRYLIKTRGQQVTLSCSPISGHRSVSWYQQTPGQGLQFLFEYFSETQRNKGNFPGRFSGRQFSNSRSEMNVSTLELGDSALYLCASSPGHGYEQYFGPGTRLTVT.

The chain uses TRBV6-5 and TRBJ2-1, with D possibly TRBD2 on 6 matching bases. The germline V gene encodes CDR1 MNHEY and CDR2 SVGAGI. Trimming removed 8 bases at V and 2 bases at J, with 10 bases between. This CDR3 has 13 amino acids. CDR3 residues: CASSGAPYNEQFF. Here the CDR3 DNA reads TGTGCCAGCTCGGGAGCCCCCTACAATGAGCAGTTCTTC.

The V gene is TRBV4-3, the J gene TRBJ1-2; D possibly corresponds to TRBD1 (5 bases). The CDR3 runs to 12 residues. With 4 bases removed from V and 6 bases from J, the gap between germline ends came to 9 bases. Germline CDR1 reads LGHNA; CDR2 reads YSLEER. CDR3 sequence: CASSRDGNGYTF. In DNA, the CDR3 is TGCGCCAGCAGCCGGGACGGCAATGGCTACACCTTC.

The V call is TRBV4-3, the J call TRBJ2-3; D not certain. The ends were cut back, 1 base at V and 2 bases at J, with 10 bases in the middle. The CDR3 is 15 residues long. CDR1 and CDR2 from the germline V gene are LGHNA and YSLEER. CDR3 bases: TGCGCCAGCAGCCAAGGGCACTATCACACAGATACGCAGTATTTT. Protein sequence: CASSQGHYHTDTQYF.

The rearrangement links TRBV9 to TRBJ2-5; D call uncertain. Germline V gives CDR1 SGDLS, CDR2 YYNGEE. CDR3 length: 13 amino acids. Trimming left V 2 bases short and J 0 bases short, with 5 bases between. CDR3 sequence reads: CASSVQHQETQYF. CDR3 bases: TGTGCCAGCAGCGTCCAACACCAAGAGACCCAGTACTTC.

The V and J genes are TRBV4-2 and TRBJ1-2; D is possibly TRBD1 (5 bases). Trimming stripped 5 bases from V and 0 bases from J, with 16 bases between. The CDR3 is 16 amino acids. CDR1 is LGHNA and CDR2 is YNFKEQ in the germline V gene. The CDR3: CASSSGRQTTNYGYTF. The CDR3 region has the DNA TGTGCCAGCAGCAGCGGGCGACAGACAACTAACTATGGCTACACCTTC.

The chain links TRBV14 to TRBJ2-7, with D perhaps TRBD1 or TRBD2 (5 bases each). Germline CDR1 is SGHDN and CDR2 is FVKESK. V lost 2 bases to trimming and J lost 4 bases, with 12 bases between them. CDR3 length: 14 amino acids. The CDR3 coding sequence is TGTGCCAGCAGCCAAAAAAGGGACGGTTACGAGCAGTACTTC. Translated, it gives CASSQKRDGYEQYF.

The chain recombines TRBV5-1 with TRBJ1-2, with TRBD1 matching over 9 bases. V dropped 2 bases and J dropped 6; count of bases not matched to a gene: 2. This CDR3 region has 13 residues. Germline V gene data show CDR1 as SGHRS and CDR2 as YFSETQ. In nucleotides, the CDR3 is TGCGCCAGCAGCTTCGGACAGGGGAATGGCTACACCTTC. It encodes CASSFGQGNGYTF.

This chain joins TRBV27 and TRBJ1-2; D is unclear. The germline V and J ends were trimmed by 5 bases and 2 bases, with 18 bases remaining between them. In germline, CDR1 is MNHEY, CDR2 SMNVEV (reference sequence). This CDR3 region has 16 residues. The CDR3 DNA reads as TGTGCCAGCAGTCCTTGGGCCTCCAGGAAGAACTATGGCTACACCTTC. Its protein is CASSPWASRKNYGYTF.

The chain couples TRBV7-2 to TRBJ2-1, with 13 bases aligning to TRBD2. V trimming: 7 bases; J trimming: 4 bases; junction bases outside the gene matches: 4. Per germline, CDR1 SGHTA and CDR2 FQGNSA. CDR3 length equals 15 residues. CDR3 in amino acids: CASTLTSGRYNEQFF. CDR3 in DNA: TGTGCCAGCACCCTGACTAGCGGGAGGTACAATGAGCAGTTCTTC.

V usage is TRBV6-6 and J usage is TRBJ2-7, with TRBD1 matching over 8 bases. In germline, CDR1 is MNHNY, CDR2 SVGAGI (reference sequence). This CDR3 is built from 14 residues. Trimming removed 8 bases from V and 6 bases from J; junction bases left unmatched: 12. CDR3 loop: CASGGTGGALEQYF. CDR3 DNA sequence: TGTGCCAGCGGGGGGACAGGAGGGGCCCTCGAGCAGTACTTC.

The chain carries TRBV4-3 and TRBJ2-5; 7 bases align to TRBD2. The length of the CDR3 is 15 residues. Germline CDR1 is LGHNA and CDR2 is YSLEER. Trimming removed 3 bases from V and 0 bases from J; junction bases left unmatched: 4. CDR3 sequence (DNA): TGCGCCAGCAGCCAGGGAAGCGGGGACCAAGAGACCCAGTACTTC. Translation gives CASSQGSGDQETQYF.

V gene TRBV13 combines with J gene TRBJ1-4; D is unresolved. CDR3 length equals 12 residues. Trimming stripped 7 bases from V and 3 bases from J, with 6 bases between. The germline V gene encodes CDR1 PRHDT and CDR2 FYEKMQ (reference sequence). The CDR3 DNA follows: TGTGCCAGCACGATGCCTAATGAAAAACTGTTTTTT. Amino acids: CASTMPNEKLFF.

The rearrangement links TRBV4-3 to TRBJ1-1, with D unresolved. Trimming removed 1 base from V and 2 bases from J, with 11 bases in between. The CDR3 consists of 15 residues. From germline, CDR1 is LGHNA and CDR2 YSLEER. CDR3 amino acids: CASSQGDQFNTEAFF. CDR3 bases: TGCGCCAGCAGCCAAGGGGATCAGTTTAACACTGAAGCTTTCTTT.

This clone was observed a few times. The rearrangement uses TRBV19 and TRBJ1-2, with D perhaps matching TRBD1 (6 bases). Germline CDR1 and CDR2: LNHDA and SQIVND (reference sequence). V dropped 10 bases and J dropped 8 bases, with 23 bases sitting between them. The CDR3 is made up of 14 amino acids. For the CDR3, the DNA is TGTGCCACCGACGAATCTACAGGGTTGGGCGGCTACACCTTC. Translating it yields CATDESTGLGGYTF.

CDR3 nucleotide sequence: TGTGCCAGCAGCGTCGACCCTGGCTCTGAAGCTTTCTTT. Protein sequence: CASSVDPGSEAFF. The chain combines TRBV9 with TRBJ1-1; D not certain. The V and J ends lost 2 bases and 6 bases respectively, with 11 bases between them. There are 13 residues in the CDR3. The germline gives CDR1 SGDLS, CDR2 YYNGEE. Full variable domain (missing parts from reference TRBV9 and TRBJ1-1): DSGVTQTPKHLITATGQRVTLRCSPRSGDLSVYWYQQSLDQGLQFLIQYYNGEERAKGNILERFSAQQFPDLHSELNLSSLELGDSALYFCASSVDPGSEAFFGQGTRLTVV.

This CDR3 is CASSYAGSNQPQHF. The CDR3 coding sequence is TGTGCCAGCAGTTACGCAGGGAGCAATCAGCCCCAGCATTTT. The genes are TRBV6-5 and TRBJ1-5; possibly TRBD1 for D (5 bases). CDR3 size: 14 residues. Trimming took 2 bases from V and 1 from J, leaving 6 bases between them. From germline, CDR1 is MNHEY and CDR2 SVGAGI.

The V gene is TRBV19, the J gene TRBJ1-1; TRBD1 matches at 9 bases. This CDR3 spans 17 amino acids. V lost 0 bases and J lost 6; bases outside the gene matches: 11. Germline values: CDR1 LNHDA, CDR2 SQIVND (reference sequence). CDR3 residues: CASSIDLFGQGLAEAFF. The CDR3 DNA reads TGTGCCAGTAGTATAGATCTATTCGGACAGGGGCTGGCTGAAGCTTTCTTT.

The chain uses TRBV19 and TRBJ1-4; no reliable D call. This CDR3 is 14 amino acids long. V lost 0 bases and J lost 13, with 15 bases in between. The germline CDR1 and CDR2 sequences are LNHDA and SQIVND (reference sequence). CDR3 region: CASSIDRVSGGLFF. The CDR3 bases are TGTGCCAGTAGTATAGATCGGGTCTCAGGCGGACTGTTTTTT.

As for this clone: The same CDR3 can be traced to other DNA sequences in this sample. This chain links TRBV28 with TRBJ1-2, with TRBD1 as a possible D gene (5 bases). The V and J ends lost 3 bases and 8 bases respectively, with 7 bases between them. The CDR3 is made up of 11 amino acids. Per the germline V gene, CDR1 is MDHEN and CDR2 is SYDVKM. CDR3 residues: CASSLWGGYTF. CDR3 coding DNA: TGTGCCAGCAGTTTGTGGGGGGGCTACACCTTC.

CDR3 nucleotide sequence: TGTGCCAGCAGCGCTGGACAGGGACCAGATACGCAGTATTTT. This codes for CASSAGQGPDTQYF. V is TRBV9 and J is TRBJ2-3; 8 bases are shared with TRBD1. After removal of 3 bases from V and 4 bases from J, the junction contained 4 bases not matched to a gene. Germline assignment: CDR1 SGDLS and CDR2 YYNGEE. This CDR3 comprises 14 residues.

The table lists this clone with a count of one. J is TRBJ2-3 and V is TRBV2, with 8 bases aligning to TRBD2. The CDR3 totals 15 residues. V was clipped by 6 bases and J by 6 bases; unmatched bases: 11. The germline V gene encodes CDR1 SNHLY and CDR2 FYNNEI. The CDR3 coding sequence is TGTGCCAGCAGGGGACTTAGCGGGGCGGGGGATACGCAGTATTTT. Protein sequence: CASRGLSGAGDTQYF.

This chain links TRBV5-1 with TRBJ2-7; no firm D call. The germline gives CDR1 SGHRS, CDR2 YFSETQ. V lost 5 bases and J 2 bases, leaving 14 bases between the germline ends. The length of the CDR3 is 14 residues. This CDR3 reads CASRERTSPYEQYF. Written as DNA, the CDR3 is TGCGCCAGCAGAGAGAGGACGAGCCCCTACGAGCAGTACTTC.